A selection of T cell receptor beta chains follows, all from one sample in a study of blood T cell repertoires in COVID-19. Clones were read by immunoSEQ multiplex PCR, and TCRdb kept only the in-frame ones, dropping some. The sample shows roughly 300,000 clones, about 81% of them seen only once. Sequencing used peripheral blood. The receptors were sampled from a human donor with COVID-19, enrolled during active disease. The donor label of this sample is uncertain. Each CDR3 is given with its conserved first and last residue. The D gene is left open where the match is weak. Where a row states a size, it is once, few, many or the class of an expanded clone; other rows omit it.

V	size	J	D	CDR3	DNA
TRBV6-5	-	TRBJ2-1	-	CASSYRVSRGNEQFF	TGTGCCAGCAGTTACCGGGTCTCAAGGGGCAATGAGCAGTTCTTC
TRBV7-9	-	TRBJ2-5	TRBD2	CASSLSGGETQYF	TGTGCCAGCAGCCTGAGCGGGGGCGAGACCCAGTACTTC
TRBV30	-	TRBJ2-7	TRBD2	CAWSLAGSGDEQYF	TGTGCCTGGAGCTTAGCGGGATCGGGTGACGAGCAGTACTTC
TRBV9	few	TRBJ2-1	TRBD2	CASSGRGRTSGSSYNEQFF	TGTGCCAGCAGCGGACGTGGTAGGACTAGCGGGAGCTCCTACAATGAGCAGTTCTTC
TRBV12-3/TRBV12-4	-	TRBJ1-1	TRBD1	CASSPDRGTEAFF	TGTGCCAGCAGTCCTGACAGGGGCACTGAAGCTTTCTTT
TRBV4-3	-	TRBJ2-1	TRBD1	CASSQDPRGLNEQFF	TGCGCCAGCAGCCAAGATCCCAGGGGGTTAAATGAGCAGTTCTTC
TRBV19	-	TRBJ2-5	-	CATRDSTETQYF	TGTGCCACTAGGGACTCTACCGAGACCCAGTACTTC
TRBV7-8	-	TRBJ2-7	TRBD2	CASSLAFRSGGSNEQYF	TGTGCCAGCAGCTTAGCCTTTCGGAGCGGGGGGTCGAACGAGCAGTACTTC
TRBV15	-	TRBJ2-1	TRBD2	CATSRTSGRAYEQFF	TGTGCCACCAGCAGGACTAGCGGGAGGGCCTATGAGCAGTTCTTC
TRBV7-2	-	TRBJ2-7	-	CASSLVAFTSDEQYF	TGTGCCAGCAGCTTAGTAGCCTTCACATCGGACGAGCAGTACTTC
TRBV18	-	TRBJ1-2	-	CASSPAGLIGYTF	TGTGCCAGCTCACCAGCGGGGTTAATTGGCTACACCTTC
TRBV7-2	-	TRBJ2-1	-	CASSEWRGLSYNEQFF	TGTGCCAGCAGCGAGTGGCGCGGGTTATCCTACAATGAGCAGTTCTTC
TRBV18	-	TRBJ1-4	TRBD1	CASSLGQDNEKLFF	TGTGCCAGCTCACTGGGACAGGATAATGAAAAACTGTTTTTT
TRBV9	few	TRBJ1-1	-	CASSATGQTNTEAFF	TGTGCCAGCAGCGCCACAGGACAGACGAACACTGAAGCTTTCTTT
TRBV18	-	TRBJ2-5	TRBD1	CASSQSGGGQETQYF	TGTGCCAGCTCACAATCAGGGGGCGGCCAAGAGACCCAGTACTTC
TRBV2	-	TRBJ2-1	-	CASKLLRGHEQFF	TGTGCCAGCAAGCTCCTTAGGGGTCATGAGCAGTTCTTC
TRBV19	few	TRBJ2-1	TRBD2	CASSGSYSYNEQFF	TGTGCCAGCAGCGGGAGTTACTCCTACAATGAGCAGTTCTTC
TRBV6-5	-	TRBJ2-5	TRBD2	CASSPRLAAQETQYF	TGTGCCAGCAGTCCAAGACTAGCGGCACAAGAGACCCAGTACTTC
TRBV28	-	TRBJ2-7	-	CASSWRQDEQYF	TGTGCCAGCAGTTGGAGACAGGACGAGCAGTACTTC
TRBV28	few	TRBJ1-5	-	CASRTYRANQPQHF	TGTGCCAGCAGGACATACAGGGCAAATCAGCCCCAGCATTTT
TRBV5-6	once	TRBJ1-2	-	CASSLPAAPGYGYTF	TGTGCCAGCAGCTTGCCGGCCGCTCCGGGCTATGGCTACACCTTC
TRBV29-1	-	TRBJ2-1	TRBD2	CSAFGGNSYNEQFF	TGCAGCGCTTTCGGGGGGAACTCCTACAATGAGCAGTTCTTC
TRBV6-2/TRBV6-3	-	TRBJ1-1	TRBD1	CASSYVAGGRRTEAFF	TGTGCCAGCAGTTACGTCGCAGGGGGTCGGCGCACTGAAGCTTTCTTT
TRBV6-5	-	TRBJ2-5	TRBD2	CASSPTREGTQYF	TGTGCCAGCAGCCCCACCAGGGAGGGGACCCAGTACTTC
TRBV3-1/TRBV3-2	-	TRBJ1-1	-	CASSPERQATSNTEAFF	TGTGCCAGCAGCCCTGAACGACAGGCGACTTCGAACACTGAAGCTTTCTTT
TRBV3-1/TRBV3-2	-	TRBJ1-5	-	CASSQGGNQPQHF	TGTGCCAGCAGCCAAGGAGGAAATCAGCCCCAGCATTTT
TRBV2	-	TRBJ1-3	-	CASRWRIARGNTIYF	TGTGCCAGCAGATGGCGGATAGCCCGGGGGAACACCATATATTTT
TRBV4-1	-	TRBJ1-2	-	CASSQEWQSYGYTF	TGCGCCAGCAGCCAAGAGTGGCAGTCCTATGGCTACACCTTC
TRBV29-1	-	TRBJ1-5	-	CSVAFWGDQPQHF	TGCAGCGTTGCCTTTTGGGGGGATCAGCCCCAGCATTTT
TRBV5-5	-	TRBJ1-2	-	CASSPAAGPNYGYTF	TGTGCCAGCAGCCCGGCGGCGGGCCCGAACTATGGCTACACCTTC
TRBV3-1/TRBV3-2	-	TRBJ1-2	-	CASSQPYHGYTF	TGTGCCAGCAGCCAACCGTATCATGGCTACACCTTC
TRBV6-5	-	TRBJ1-1	-	CASSTSARPSGEAFF	TGTGCCAGCAGTACCTCCGCGCGACCCTCCGGGGAGGCTTTCTTT
TRBV9	few	TRBJ2-2	-	CASSYGGGRNTGELFF	TGTGCCAGCAGCTACGGGGGCGGGAGAAACACCGGGGAGCTGTTTTTT
TRBV19	-	TRBJ1-1	TRBD1	CASSMGTGGGTEAFF	TGTGCCAGTAGTATGGGGACAGGGGGAGGAACTGAAGCTTTCTTT
TRBV5-6	-	TRBJ2-7	-	CASSRKPTGSYEQYF	TGTGCCAGCAGCCGGAAACCAACAGGGTCCTACGAGCAGTACTTC
TRBV18	-	TRBJ1-1	-	CASSPTQGGVTEAFF	TGTGCCAGCTCACCAACGCAGGGAGGGGTCACTGAAGCTTTCTTT
TRBV5-1	-	TRBJ1-4	-	CASTIDSDNEKLFF	TGCGCCAGCACGATAGACAGTGACAATGAAAAACTGTTTTTT
TRBV2	-	TRBJ1-2	-	CASSEGQQPYGYTF	TGTGCCAGCAGTGAAGGGCAACAGCCATATGGCTACACCTTC
TRBV20-1	-	TRBJ2-1	-	CSAADLNEQFF	TGCAGTGCCGCGGACTTGAATGAGCAGTTCTTC
TRBV7-3	few	TRBJ2-1	TRBD2	CASSTSGSGPLNEQFF	TGTGCCAGCAGCACAAGCGGGAGCGGTCCCCTCAATGAGCAGTTCTTC